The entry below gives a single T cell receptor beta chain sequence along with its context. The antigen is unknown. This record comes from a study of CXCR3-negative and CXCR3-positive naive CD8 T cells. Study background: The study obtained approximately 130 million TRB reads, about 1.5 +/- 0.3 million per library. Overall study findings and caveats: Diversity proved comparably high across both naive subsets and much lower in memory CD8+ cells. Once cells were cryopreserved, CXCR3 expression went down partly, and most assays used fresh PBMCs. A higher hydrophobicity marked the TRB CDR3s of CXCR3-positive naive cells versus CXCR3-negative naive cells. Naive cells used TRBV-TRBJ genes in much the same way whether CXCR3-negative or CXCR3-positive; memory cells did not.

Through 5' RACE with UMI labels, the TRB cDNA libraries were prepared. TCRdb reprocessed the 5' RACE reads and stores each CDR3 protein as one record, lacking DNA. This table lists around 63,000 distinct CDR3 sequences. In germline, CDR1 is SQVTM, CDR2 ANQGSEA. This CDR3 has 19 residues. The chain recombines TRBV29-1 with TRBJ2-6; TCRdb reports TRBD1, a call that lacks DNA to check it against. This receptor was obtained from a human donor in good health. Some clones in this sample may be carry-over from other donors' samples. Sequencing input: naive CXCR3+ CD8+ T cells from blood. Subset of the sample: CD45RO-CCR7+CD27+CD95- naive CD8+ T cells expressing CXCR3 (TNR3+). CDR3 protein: CSVEEGLRGRDSGANVLTF. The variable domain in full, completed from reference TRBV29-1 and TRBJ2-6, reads SAVISQKPSRDICQRGTSLTIQCQVDSQVTMMFWYRQQPGQSLTLIATANQGSEATYESGFVIDKFPISRPNLTFSTLTVSNMSPEDSSIYLCSVEEGLRGRDSGANVLTFGAGSRLTVL.